This T cell receptor (beta chain) was sequenced in a study of cytomegalovirus exposure and HLA in healthy donors. Study as a whole: It was reported in a later analysis that the 120 or so validation repertoires used the same platform as the 666 first-cohort repertoires.

Assay: immunoSEQ multiplex PCR; the TCRdb copy retains only in-frame clones and omits some. Here the sample spans about 60,000 clones, approximately 96% being singletons. As concerns this clone: No antigen is known for it.

Study-wide results and limits: Three chains tied to CMV proved CMV antigen-specific in vitro. Cytomegalovirus status, reportedly, was diagnosed with high specificity and sensitivity by the classifier.

This TCR was sampled from a man between 18 and 29 years old in good health and CMV-seronegative. The sample comprised PBMCs.

CDR3 DNA sequence: TGTGCCAGCAGCGGGACAGGGGGCGCCGGGCGGGGGGTGAATGAGCAGTTCTTC. Translated, it gives CASSGTGGAGRGVNEQFF. The chain combines TRBV21-1 with TRBJ2-1; the table's D call, TRBD1, has no DNA check behind it. TRBV21-1 is designated a pseudogene. CDR3 length: 18 residues.